A selection of T cell receptor beta chains follows, all from one sample in a study of monozygotic twins with inflammatory bowel disease. After re-calling the 5' RACE reads, TCRdb lists one entry per CDR3 protein, DNA absent. This table holds around 370,000 distinct CDR3 sequences. Sequencing was done on a sample of blood. The receptors were gathered from a human donor with ulcerative colitis or Crohn's disease, or a healthy co-twin of an affected twin (not recorded which). Both conserved end residues are part of each CDR3.

j_call v_call cdr3_aa
TRBJ2-1 TRBV27 CASSPRGGANNEQFF
TRBJ2-1 TRBV4-1 CASSQGGQQYNEQFF
TRBJ1-2 TRBV5-1 CASSPLPGKYGYTF
TRBJ2-1 TRBV4-2 CASSLNSLSEQFF
TRBJ2-5 TRBV20-1 CSASGSGNLRGTQYF
TRBJ2-3 TRBV5-1 CASSLTGEDTQYF
TRBJ1-6 TRBV7-6 CASSLAYDNSPLHF
TRBJ1-1 TRBV6-6 CASVRRGLNTEAFF
TRBJ2-3 TRBV18 CASSLPGVRDTDTQYF
TRBJ1-3 TRBV6-5 CASRRGTDGNTIYF
TRBJ2-4 TRBV2 CASETDLAKNIQYF
TRBJ2-3 TRBV7-9 CASSSLGTTGTQYF
TRBJ2-7 TRBV12-3/TRBV12-4 CASSNKRSSFYEQYF
TRBJ1-3 TRBV5-1 CASSLAPGADTIYF
TRBJ2-7 TRBV20-1 CSASNQGSYEQYF
TRBJ2-4 TRBV20-1 CSATPHRGNGKNIQYF
TRBJ1-1 TRBV10-3 CAISEVQNTEAFF
TRBJ2-1 TRBV4-3 CASSPPGGLMYEQFF
TRBJ1-3 TRBV6-5 CASSYSFGAIGPGNTIYF
TRBJ2-3 TRBV4-1 CASSQYTGLAGTHTDTQYF
TRBJ2-1 TRBV10-3 CAISERQGFTYNEQFF
TRBJ2-5 TRBV7-2 CAGSLGASQETQYF
TRBJ2-1 TRBV5-5 CASSLFSTEYNEQFF
TRBJ2-3 TRBV7-3 CASSPAADRTDTQYF
TRBJ1-5 TRBV6-2/TRBV6-3 CASTLQGASNQPQHF
TRBJ2-7 TRBV6-1 CASLGLAGDEQYF
TRBJ2-1 TRBV14 CASSQVEGVSYNEQFF
TRBJ2-3 TRBV11-1 CASSLTGTIDPTQYF
TRBJ2-5 TRBV5-1 CASSLLTQQETQYF
TRBJ2-5 TRBV5-1 CASSLGLAGTIQETQYF
TRBJ2-5 TRBV12-3/TRBV12-4 CASSSLVRGGQETQYF
TRBJ1-4 TRBV19 CASSPEDPQYYEKLFF
TRBJ2-1 TRBV5-1 CASSLAPPGQNNEQFF
TRBJ1-2 TRBV7-2 CASSLVGGGTNYGYTF
TRBJ1-6 TRBV6-1 CASSQKTGDNSPLHF